Shown below are 18 T cell receptor beta chains from a single sample sequenced in a study of T cell clonotyping in hematopoietic cell transplantation. As for time point: recipient sample about 28 days before transplant, after cytoreduction. Sequencing used immunoSEQ multiplex PCR; TCRdb keeps in-frame clones, though not all of them. The data hold approximately 16,000 clones, with 85% to 95% observed a single time. Sequencing used peripheral blood mononuclear cells, obtained before stem cell transplant. Receptors were obtained from a man between 18 and 35 years old with biphenotypic leukemia. Some clones in this sample may be carry-over from other donors' samples.

The chain combines TRBV2 with TRBJ2-7; 8 bases match TRBD1. Losses at the gene ends were 3 bases for V and 4 bases for J; bases not matched to a gene: 11. Germline V gene data show CDR1 as SNHLY and CDR2 as FYNNEI. The CDR3 covers 16 residues. This CDR3 reads CASSEQRQGPRYEQYF. CDR3 nucleotide sequence: TGTGCCAGCAGTGAGCAGAGACAGGGGCCCAGGTACGAGCAGTACTTC.

This chain connects TRBV20-1 to TRBJ2-7, with unresolved D. Trimming removed 0 bases from V and 6 bases from J, with 6 bases in between. The CDR3 extends over 11 amino acids. Germline CDR1 reads DFQATT; CDR2 reads SNEGSKA (reference sequence). The DNA for the CDR3 is TGCAGTGCTAGAGAGGTCGGCGAGCAGTACTTC. This translates into CSAREVGEQYF.

The chain links TRBV20-1 to TRBJ2-7; D is ambiguous. The CDR3 has 10 amino acids. Trimming removed 6 bases at V and 4 bases at J, with 7 bases between. Germline-derived CDR1 and CDR2 are DFQATT and SNEGSKA (reference sequence). CDR3 bases: TGCAGTGCCCAACCTTACGAGCAGTACTTC. Translated: CSAQPYEQYF.

In its sample, this clone was seen once. The chain employs TRBV30 and TRBJ1-2; no definite D call. The CDR3 is 11 amino acids. Germline values: CDR1 GTSNPN, CDR2 SVGIG (reference sequence). The V gene lost 0 bases and the J gene lost 3 bases, with 2 bases spanning the gap. The CDR3 coding sequence is TGTGCCTGGAGTGTTGACTATGGCTACACCTTC. It specifies CAWSVDYGYTF.

The chain has TRBV27 and TRBJ2-1; 11 positions agree with TRBD1. Looked up from germline, CDR1 is MNHEY and CDR2 is SMNVEV (reference sequence). The length of the CDR3 is 14 residues. V lost 6 bases and J lost 9; bases outside the gene matches: 7. The CDR3 nucleotides are TGTGCCAGCAGGGGGACAGGGGGACGGCCTGAGCAGTTCTTC. Its translation: CASRGTGGRPEQFF.

V is TRBV19 and J is TRBJ1-2; D call uncertain. The V gene lost 7 bases and the J gene lost 4 bases, with 19 bases spanning the gap. Germline V lookup: CDR1 LNHDA, CDR2 SQIVND (reference sequence). The CDR3 has 15 amino acids. The CDR3 coding sequence is TGTGCCAGTACCCCCTACTCCCAAAGCCCCTATGGCTACACCTTC. Residues: CASTPYSQSPYGYTF.

The V call is TRBV30, the J call TRBJ2-1, with 12 bases matching TRBD2. Germline CDR1 and CDR2: GTSNPN and SVGIG (reference sequence). J gave up 2 bases and V 5 bases, and 16 bases lay outside the gene matches. CDR3 length: 19 residues. CDR3 loop: CAWGRLTSGGPTAYNEQFF. CDR3 in DNA: TGTGCCTGGGGGAGACTGACTAGCGGGGGCCCTACGGCCTACAATGAGCAGTTCTTC. Full variable domain (outside the CDR3, taken from reference TRBV30 and TRBJ2-1): SQTIHQWPATLVQPVGSPLSLECTVEGTSNPNLYWYRQAAGRGLQLLFYSVGIGQISSEVPQNLSASRPQDRQFILSSKKLLLSDSGFYLCAWGRLTSGGPTAYNEQFFGPGTRLTVL.

DNA for the CDR3: TGCGCCAGCAGTAGAGACACGGGTGATCAGCCCCAGCATTTT. It is translated as CASSRDTGDQPQHF. The gene calls are TRBV5-1 and TRBJ1-5; D is ambiguous. The germline V gene has CDR1 SGHRS and CDR2 YFSETQ. This CDR3 is 14 amino acids long. Trimming left V 5 bases short and J 5 bases short, with 14 bases between.

The chain combines TRBV7-9 with TRBJ2-7; TRBD1 agrees at 7 bases. J lost 3 bases, V lost 4 bases, and 15 bases had no gene match. The CDR3 spans 17 residues. Germline values: CDR1 SEHNR, CDR2 FQNEAQ (reference sequence). The CDR3 is CASSSSPGQADYYEQYF. The DNA for the CDR3 is TGTGCCAGCAGCTCCAGCCCCGGACAGGCTGACTACTACGAGCAGTACTTC.

The chain combines TRBV5-1 with TRBJ2-3; 8 bases match TRBD2. Germline trimming cut 0 bases from V and 2 bases from J; bases unmatched to any gene: 2. The CDR3 length is 15 residues. Germline CDR1 reads SGHRS; CDR2 reads YFSETQ. CDR3 in amino acids: CASSLGRGVTDTQYF. DNA for the CDR3: TGCGCCAGCAGCTTGGGGCGGGGGGTCACAGATACGCAGTATTTT.

J is TRBJ1-2 and V is TRBV18; 7 positions match TRBD1. The CDR3 is 12 residues long. Germline assignment: CDR1 KGHSH and CDR2 LQKENI. Trimming at V came to 8 bases and at J to 6 bases, leaving 6 bases not matched to a gene. The CDR3: CASHRGEDGYTF. CDR3 DNA: TGTGCCAGCCACAGGGGAGAAGATGGCTACACCTTC.

The chain recombines TRBV4-3 with TRBJ1-2; weak D call: TRBD1 (6 bases). Germline V gene lookup returns CDR1 LGHNA and CDR2 YSLEER. This CDR3 contains 13 residues. V lost 2 bases to trimming and J lost 8 bases, with 12 bases between them. CDR3: CASSQRTVGGYTF. The CDR3 nucleotides are TGCGCCAGCAGCCAAAGGACAGTCGGGGGCTACACCTTC.

The V gene is TRBV28, the J gene TRBJ2-7; 9 bases are a match to TRBD1. There are 15 residues in the CDR3. The J segment lost 4 bases and the V segment lost 6 bases, leaving 10 bases of the junction unmatched. CDR1 and CDR2 (germline): MDHEN, SYDVKM. The CDR3 region is CASSQGPGQGYEQYF. DNA of the CDR3: TGTGCCAGCAGCCAAGGTCCGGGACAGGGATACGAGCAGTACTTC. Combining the CDR3 with reference TRBV28 and TRBJ2-7 gives the whole variable domain DVKVTQSSRYLVKRTGEKVFLECVQDMDHENMFWYRQDPGLGLRLIYFSYDVKMKEKGDIPEGYSVSREKKERFSLILESASTNQTSMYLCASSQGPGQGYEQYFGPGTRLTVT.

This chain links TRBV5-1 with TRBJ2-7, with TRBD1 matching over 7 bases. The trim removed 4 bases at V and 6 bases at J, leaving 7 bases unmatched. Germline V gene sequence: CDR1 SGHRS, CDR2 YFSETQ. The CDR3 has 13 residues. The CDR3 sequence is CASSLGQRAEQYF. The CDR3, as DNA: TGCGCCAGCAGCCTGGGACAGAGGGCCGAGCAGTACTTC.

The chain couples TRBV7-2 to TRBJ2-7; TRBD1 aligns across 9 bases. With V trimmed by 5 bases and J by 1 base, 3 bases remained unmatched. The CDR3 is made up of 14 amino acids. CDR1 and CDR2 from the germline V gene are SGHTA and FQGNSA. The CDR3: CASSRQGGSYEQYF. CDR3 sequence (DNA): TGTGCCAGCAGCCGACAGGGGGGATCCTACGAGCAGTACTTC.

The chain has TRBV28 and TRBJ1-2; 7 bases match TRBD1. CDR3 length: 16 amino acids. Germline lookup yields CDR1 MDHEN and CDR2 SYDVKM. Trimming took 3 bases from V and 8 from J; bases not matched to a gene: 15. CDR3: CASSFPGGRSLRGYTF. The CDR3 DNA reads TGTGCCAGCAGTTTCCCAGGGGGACGGAGTTTGAGAGGCTACACCTTC.

V is TRBV10-3 and J is TRBJ2-5, with D uncertain. There are 13 residues in the CDR3. Trimming left V 2 bases short and J 3 bases short, with 7 bases between. The germline V gene encodes CDR1 ENHRY and CDR2 SYGVKD. The CDR3 DNA sequence: TGTGCCATCAGTGAGGAGGTTGAAGAGACCCAGTACTTC. This encodes CAISEEVEETQYF.

The CDR3 DNA sequence: TGTGCCAGCAGCGTAGTAGGGGCCCCGGGCACCGGGGAGCTGTTTTTT. Translation gives CASSVVGAPGTGELFF. The rearrangement links TRBV9 to TRBJ2-2; D may be TRBD1 (5 bases). The CDR3 has 16 amino acids. The germline V and J ends were trimmed by 0 bases and 4 bases, with 13 bases remaining between them. CDR1 is SGDLS, CDR2 YYNGEE, per germline.